This TCR beta chain derives from a study of lymphopenia after photon versus proton radiotherapy. TCRdb's table, derived via immunoSEQ multiplex PCR, lists solely in-frame clones and lacks some. The sample has approximately 35,000 clones; about 90% are singletons. Study findings and constraints: Relative stability marked proton patients; photon patients lost diversity and naive cells. Larger post-nadir TCR diversity loss correlated inversely with survival in deceased patients.

This clone appeared a single time. What it binds is not known. CDR3 length: 16 residues. The chain employs TRBV21-1 and TRBJ2-6; the D call of TRBD2 is as the table states it, not checked on the DNA. TRBV21-1 constitutes a pseudogene. The clonotype comes from a woman aged 50 to 60 with pancreatic cancer. The sequencing used peripheral blood, collected from a patient treated with photon-based radiotherapy. CDR3 coding DNA: TGTGCCAGCAGCAAAGGCCTAAGCTCTGGGGCCAACGTCCTGACTTTC. Amino acid sequence: CASSKGLSSGANVLTF.